This T cell receptor beta chain was sequenced for a study of blood T cell repertoires in COVID-19. This CDR3 contains 17 residues. V lost 2 bases and J 3 bases, leaving 17 bases between the germline ends. Germline V lookup: CDR1 KGHSH, CDR2 LQKENI. The protocol was immunoSEQ multiplex PCR, while the TCRdb copy is restricted to in-frame clones and leaves out a portion. The sample lists fewer than 250,000 clones; 70% to 90% were seen once. Participants in the exposed group had met a COVID-19 case in the 2 weeks before joining the study. The sample was PBMCs or T cells enriched from blood (not recorded which). This sequence joins TRBV18 and TRBJ2-1; TRBD1 is a possible D gene (6 bases). This receptor was identified in a man aged 45-60 years who had been exposed to COVID-19. CDR3 nucleotide sequence: TGTGCCAGCTCACCATTCACAGGGAAGACTGGCTACAATGAGCAGTTCTTC. Residues: CASSPFTGKTGYNEQFF.